This T cell receptor beta chain was retrieved from a study of molecular identifiers for immune sequencing clone quantification. Naive CD8 sequencing libraries were generated from approximately 22,000 to 940,000 sorted cells, with 10%, 30% or 50% RNA as input. Preparation methods for the bulk TCR libraries were those previously described, with listed TCR primers. TCRdb processed the PCR reads anew with MiXCR; each CDR3 protein has one entry. Among about 640,000 distinct CDR3 sequences listed, 15% to 20% were seen once. V lost 6 bases and J 5 bases, leaving 10 bases between the germline ends. This CDR3 is 13 amino acids long. Germline CDR1 is MNHEY and CDR2 is SMNVEV (reference sequence).

The rearrangement uses TRBV27 and TRBJ2-2, with D possibly TRBD2 on 6 matching bases. The source is a human donor in good health. Some libraries in this study had Jurkat cell RNA spiked in. The sample was naive CD8+ T cells from blood, with Jurkat cell RNA spiked in. The sample's subset: FACS-sorted CD8+CD4-CCR7+CD45RA+ naive T cells. CDR3 bases: TGTGCCAGCAGGGAGGGGTGGACCGGGGAGCTGTTTTTT. Translated: CASREGWTGELFF.